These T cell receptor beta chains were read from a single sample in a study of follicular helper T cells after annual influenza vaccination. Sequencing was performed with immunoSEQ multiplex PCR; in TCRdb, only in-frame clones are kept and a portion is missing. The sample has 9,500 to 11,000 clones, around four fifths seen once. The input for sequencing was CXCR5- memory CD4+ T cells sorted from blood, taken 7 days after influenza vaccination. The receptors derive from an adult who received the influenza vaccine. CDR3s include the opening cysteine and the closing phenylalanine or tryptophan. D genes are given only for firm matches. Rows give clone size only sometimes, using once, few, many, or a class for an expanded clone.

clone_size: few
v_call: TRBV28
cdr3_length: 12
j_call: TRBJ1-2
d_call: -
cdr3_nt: TGTGCCAGCAGCCTTGGTCTCTATGGCTACACCTTC
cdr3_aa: CASSLGLYGYTF

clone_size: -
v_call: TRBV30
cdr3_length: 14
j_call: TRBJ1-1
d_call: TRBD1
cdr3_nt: TGTGCCTGGAACCGACAGGGTACGAACACTGAAGCTTTCTTT
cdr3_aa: CAWNRQGTNTEAFF

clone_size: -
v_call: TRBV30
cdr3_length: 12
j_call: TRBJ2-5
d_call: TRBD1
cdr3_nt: TGTGCCTGGAGGAAGACAGGGAGGACCCAGTACTTC
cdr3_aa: CAWRKTGRTQYF

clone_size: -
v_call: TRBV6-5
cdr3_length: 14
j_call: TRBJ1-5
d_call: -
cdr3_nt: TGTGCCAGCAGACAACAGGGAGGAAATCAGCCCCAGCATTTT
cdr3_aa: CASRQQGGNQPQHF

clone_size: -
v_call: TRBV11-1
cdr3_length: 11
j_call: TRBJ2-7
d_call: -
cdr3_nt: TGTGCCAGCAGCTCCAATTACGAGCAGTACTTC
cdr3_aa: CASSSNYEQYF

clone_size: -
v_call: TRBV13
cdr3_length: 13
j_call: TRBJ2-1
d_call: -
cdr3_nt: TGTGCCAGCGGCAGGGAACCCTACAATGAGCAGTTCTTC
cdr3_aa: CASGREPYNEQFF

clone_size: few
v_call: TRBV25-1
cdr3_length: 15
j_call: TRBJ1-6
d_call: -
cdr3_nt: TGTGCCAGCAGTGACCAGGTCCTCTATAATTCACCCCTCCACTTT
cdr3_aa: CASSDQVLYNSPLHF

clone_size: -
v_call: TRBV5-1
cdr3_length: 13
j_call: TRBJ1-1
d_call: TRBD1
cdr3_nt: TGCGCCAGCAGCATACAGGGGTTCACTGAAGCTTTCTTT
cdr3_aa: CASSIQGFTEAFF

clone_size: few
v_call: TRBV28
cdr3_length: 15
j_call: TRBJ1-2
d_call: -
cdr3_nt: TGTGCCAGCAGTTTATCGAGGGCCGGGCACTATGGCTACACCTTC
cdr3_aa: CASSLSRAGHYGYTF

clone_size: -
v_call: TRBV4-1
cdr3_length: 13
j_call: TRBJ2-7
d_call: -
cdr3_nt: TGCGCCAGCAGCCAGGCAGCAGGGTACGGGCAGTACTTC
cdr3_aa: CASSQAAGYGQYF

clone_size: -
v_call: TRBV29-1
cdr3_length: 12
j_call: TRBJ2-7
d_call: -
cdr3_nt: TGCAGCGTTGCTACTTTTTCCTACGAGCAGTACTTC
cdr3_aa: CSVATFSYEQYF

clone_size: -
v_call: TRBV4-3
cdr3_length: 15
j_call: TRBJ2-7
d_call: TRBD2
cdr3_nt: TGCGCCAGCAGCCGGAATAGCGGGAGCTCCTACGAGCAGTACTTC
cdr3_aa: CASSRNSGSSYEQYF

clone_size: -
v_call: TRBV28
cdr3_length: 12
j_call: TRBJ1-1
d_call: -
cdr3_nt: TGTGCCAGCAGCACACCCCTGGCTGAAGCTTTCTTT
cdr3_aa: CASSTPLAEAFF

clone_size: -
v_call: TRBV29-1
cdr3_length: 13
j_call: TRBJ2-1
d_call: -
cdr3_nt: TGCAGCGTTGACGGAGTTTCCTACAATGAGCAGTTCTTC
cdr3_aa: CSVDGVSYNEQFF

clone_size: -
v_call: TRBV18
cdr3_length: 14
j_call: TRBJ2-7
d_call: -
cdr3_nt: TGTGCTAGCTCACCACAACTGGAAGACTACGAGCAGTACTTC
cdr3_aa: CASSPQLEDYEQYF

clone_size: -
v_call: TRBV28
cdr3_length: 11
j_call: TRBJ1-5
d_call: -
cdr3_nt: TGTGCCAGCAGTTCCCGGCAGCCCCAGCATTTT
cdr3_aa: CASSSRQPQHF

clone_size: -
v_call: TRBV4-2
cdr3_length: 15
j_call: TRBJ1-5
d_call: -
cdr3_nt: TGTGCCAGCAGCCAAGATATTGGGGGGACTCAGCCCCAGCATTTT
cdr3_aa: CASSQDIGGTQPQHF

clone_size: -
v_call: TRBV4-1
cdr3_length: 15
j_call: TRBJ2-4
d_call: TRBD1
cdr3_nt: TGCGCCAGCAGCCACCTCCGGGACAGGCTAAACATTCAGTACTTC
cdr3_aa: CASSHLRDRLNIQYF

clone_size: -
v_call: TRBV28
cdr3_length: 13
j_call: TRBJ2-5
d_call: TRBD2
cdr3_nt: TGTGCCAGCAGTTCAGCGGGAAGGGAGACCCAGTACTTC
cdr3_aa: CASSSAGRETQYF

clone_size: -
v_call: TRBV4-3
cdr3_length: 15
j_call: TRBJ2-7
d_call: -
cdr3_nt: TGCGCCAGCAGCCCTGACTCGGGGAGGAACTACGAGCAGTACTTC
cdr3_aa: CASSPDSGRNYEQYF

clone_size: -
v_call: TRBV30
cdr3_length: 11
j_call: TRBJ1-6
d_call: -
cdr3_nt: TGTGCCTGGAGTGTGGATTCACCCCTCCACTTT
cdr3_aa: CAWSVDSPLHF

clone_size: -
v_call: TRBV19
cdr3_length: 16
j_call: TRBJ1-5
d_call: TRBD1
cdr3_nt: TGTGCCACCCGGGACAGGGGGCGAGGGAGCAATCAGCCCCAGCATTTT
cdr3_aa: CATRDRGRGSNQPQHF

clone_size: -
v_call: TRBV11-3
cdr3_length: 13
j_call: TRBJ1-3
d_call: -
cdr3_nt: TGTGCCAGCAGCGAGGGACCTGGAAACACCATATATTTT
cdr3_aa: CASSEGPGNTIYF

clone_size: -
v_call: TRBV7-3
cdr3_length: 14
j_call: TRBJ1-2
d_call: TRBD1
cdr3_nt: TGTGCCAGCAGTTCGACAGGGGTTCGGGATGGCTACACCTTC
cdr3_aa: CASSSTGVRDGYTF

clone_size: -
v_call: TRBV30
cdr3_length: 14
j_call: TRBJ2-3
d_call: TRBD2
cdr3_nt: TGTGCCTCCAGTAGGGGACTAGCGACAGATACGCAGTATTTT
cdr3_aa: CASSRGLATDTQYF

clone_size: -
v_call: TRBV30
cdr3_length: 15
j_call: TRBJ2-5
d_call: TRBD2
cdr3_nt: TGTGCCTGGAGTGGGAATTTAGCGGGAACAGAGACCCAGTACTTC
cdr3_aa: CAWSGNLAGTETQYF

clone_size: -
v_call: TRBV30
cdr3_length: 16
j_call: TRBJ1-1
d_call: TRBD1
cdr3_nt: TGTGCCTGGAGTCGCCCTACGGGACAGGAGAACACTGAAGCTTTCTTT
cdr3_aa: CAWSRPTGQENTEAFF